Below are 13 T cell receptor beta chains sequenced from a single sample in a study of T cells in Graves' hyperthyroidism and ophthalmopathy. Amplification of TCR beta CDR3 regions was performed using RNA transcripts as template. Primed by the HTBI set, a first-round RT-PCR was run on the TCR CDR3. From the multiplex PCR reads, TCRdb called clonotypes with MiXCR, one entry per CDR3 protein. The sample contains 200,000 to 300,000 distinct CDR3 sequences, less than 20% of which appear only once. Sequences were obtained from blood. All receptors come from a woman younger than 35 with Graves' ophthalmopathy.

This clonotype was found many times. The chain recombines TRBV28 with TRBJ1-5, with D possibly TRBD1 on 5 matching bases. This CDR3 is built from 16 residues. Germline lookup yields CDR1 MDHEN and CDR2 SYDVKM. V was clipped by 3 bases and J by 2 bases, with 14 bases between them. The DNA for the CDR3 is TGTGCCAGCAGTTTCGGGGGAATTCTACGCAATCAGCCCCAGCATTTT. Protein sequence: CASSFGGILRNQPQHF. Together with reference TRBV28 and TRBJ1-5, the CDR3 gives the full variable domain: DVKVTQSSRYLVKRTGEKVFLECVQDMDHENMFWYRQDPGLGLRLIYFSYDVKMKEKGDIPEGYSVSREKKERFSLILESASTNQTSMYLCASSFGGILRNQPQHFGDGTRLSIL.

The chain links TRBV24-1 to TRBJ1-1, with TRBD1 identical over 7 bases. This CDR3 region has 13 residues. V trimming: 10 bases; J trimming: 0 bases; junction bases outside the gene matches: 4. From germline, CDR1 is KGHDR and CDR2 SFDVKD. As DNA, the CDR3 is TGTGCCACTCGGGACAGCTTGAACACTGAAGCTTTCTTT. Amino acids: CATRDSLNTEAFF.

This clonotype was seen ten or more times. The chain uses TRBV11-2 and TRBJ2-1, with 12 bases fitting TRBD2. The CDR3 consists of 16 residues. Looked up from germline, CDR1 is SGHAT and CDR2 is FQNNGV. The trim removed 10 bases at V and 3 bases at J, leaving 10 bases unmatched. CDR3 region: CATAVRLAGVYNEQFF. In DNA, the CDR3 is TGTGCCACCGCTGTAAGACTAGCGGGGGTCTACAATGAGCAGTTCTTC.

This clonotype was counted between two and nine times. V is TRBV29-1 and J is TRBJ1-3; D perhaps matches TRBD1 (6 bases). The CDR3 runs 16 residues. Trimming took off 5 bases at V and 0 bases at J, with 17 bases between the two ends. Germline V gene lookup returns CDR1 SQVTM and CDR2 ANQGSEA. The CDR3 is CSVTLQGKGSGNTIYF. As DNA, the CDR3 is TGCAGCGTTACCCTACAGGGAAAGGGCTCTGGAAACACCATATATTTT.

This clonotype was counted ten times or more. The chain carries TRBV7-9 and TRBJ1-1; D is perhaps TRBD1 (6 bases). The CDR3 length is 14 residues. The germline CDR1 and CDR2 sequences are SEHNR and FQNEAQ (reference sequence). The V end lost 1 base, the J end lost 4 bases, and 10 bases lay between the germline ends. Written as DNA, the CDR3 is TGTGCCAGCAGCTTAGATCAGGGGATCACTGAAGCTTTCTTT. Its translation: CASSLDQGITEAFF.

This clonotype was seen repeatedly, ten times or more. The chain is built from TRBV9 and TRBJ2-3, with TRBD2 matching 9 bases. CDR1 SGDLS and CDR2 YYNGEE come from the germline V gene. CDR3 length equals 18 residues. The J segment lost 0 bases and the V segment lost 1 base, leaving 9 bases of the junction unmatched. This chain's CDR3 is CASSVQAGGTSSTDTQYF. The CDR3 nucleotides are TGTGCCAGCAGCGTACAAGCGGGAGGTACCTCTAGCACAGATACGCAGTATTTT.

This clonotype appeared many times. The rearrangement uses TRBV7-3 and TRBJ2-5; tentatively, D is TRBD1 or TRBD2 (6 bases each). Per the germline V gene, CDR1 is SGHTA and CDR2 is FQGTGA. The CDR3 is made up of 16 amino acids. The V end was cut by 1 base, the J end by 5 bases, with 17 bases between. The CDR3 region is CASSLMGGGIRETQYF. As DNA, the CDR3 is TGTGCCAGCAGCTTAATGGGGGGCGGGATTCGTGAGACCCAGTACTTC.

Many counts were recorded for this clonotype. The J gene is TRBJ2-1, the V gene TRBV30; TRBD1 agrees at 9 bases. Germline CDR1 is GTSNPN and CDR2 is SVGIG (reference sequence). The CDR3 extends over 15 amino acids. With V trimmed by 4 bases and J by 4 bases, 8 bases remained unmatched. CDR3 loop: CAWKPRDREYNEQFF. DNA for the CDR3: TGTGCCTGGAAGCCCCGGGACAGGGAATACAATGAGCAGTTCTTC.

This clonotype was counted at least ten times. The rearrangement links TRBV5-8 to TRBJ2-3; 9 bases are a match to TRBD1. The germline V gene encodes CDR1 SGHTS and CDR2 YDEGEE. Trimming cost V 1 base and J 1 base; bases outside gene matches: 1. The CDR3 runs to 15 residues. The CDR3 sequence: CASSLRTGGTDTQYF. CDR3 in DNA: TGTGCCAGCAGCTTGAGGACAGGGGGCACAGATACGCAGTATTTT. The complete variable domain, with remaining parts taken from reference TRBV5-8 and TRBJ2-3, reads EAGVTQSPTHLIKTRGQQATLRCSPISGHTSVYWYQQALGLGLQFLLWYDEGEERNRGNFPPRFSGRQFPNYSSELNVNALELEDSALYLCASSLRTGGTDTQYFGPGTRLTVL.

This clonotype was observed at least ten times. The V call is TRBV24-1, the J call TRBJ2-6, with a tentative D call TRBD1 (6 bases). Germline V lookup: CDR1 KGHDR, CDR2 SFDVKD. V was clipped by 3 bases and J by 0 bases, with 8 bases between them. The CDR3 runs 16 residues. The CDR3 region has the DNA TGTGCCACCAGTGATGACAGGAGCTCTGGGGCCAACGTCCTGACTTTC. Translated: CATSDDRSSGANVLTF.

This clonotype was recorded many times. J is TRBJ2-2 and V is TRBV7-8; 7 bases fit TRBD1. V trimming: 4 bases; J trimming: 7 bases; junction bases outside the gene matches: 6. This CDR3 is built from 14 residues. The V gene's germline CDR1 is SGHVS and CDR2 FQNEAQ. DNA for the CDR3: TGTGCCAGCAGCTCAACAGGGGTGAGCGGGGAGCTGTTTTTT. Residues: CASSSTGVSGELFF.

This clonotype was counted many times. CDR3 sequence: CASSPSVAVFDGDTQYF. Written as DNA, the CDR3 is TGTGCCAGCTCACCATCAGTAGCGGTGTTCGACGGGGATACGCAGTATTTT. The genes are TRBV18 and TRBJ2-3, with D possibly matching TRBD2 (6 bases). Trimming shortened V by 2 bases and J by 6 bases, and 21 bases separated the two germline ends. This CDR3 contains 17 residues. Germline V gene data show CDR1 as KGHSH and CDR2 as LQKENI.

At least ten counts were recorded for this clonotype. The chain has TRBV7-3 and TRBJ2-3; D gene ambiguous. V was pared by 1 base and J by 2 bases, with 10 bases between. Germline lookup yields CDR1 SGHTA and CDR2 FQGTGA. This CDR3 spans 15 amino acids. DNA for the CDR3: TGTGCCAGCAGCTTAATGAGTGGCTCCACAGATACGCAGTATTTT. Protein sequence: CASSLMSGSTDTQYF. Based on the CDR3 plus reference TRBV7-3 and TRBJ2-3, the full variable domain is GAGVSQTPSNKVTEKGKYVELRCDPISGHTALYWYRQSLGQGPEFLIYFQGTGAADDSGLPNDRFFAVRPEGSVSTLKIQRTERGDSAVYLCASSLMSGSTDTQYFGPGTRLTVL.